This T cell receptor (beta chain) was sequenced in a study of OX40 agonist ivuxolimab in advanced cancers. The overall study: Patients were given ivuxolimab, an antibody that agonizes OX40 (CD134). Each patient was given ivuxolimab into a vein every 2 weeks, at 0.01 to 10 mg/kg. Three patients, one with hepatocellular carcinoma and two with cutaneous melanoma, responded partially.

Germline V gives CDR1 SGHTA, CDR2 FQGNSA. Trimming cost V 2 bases and J 0 bases; bases outside gene matches: 4. The CDR3 consists of 16 residues. Clones were read by immunoSEQ multiplex PCR, and TCRdb kept only the in-frame ones, dropping some. The sample has 45,000 to 55,000 clones; under 85% are singletons. Whole-study findings and limits: The study found that CD8+ T cells averaged more expanded clones than CD4+.

Of note for this clone: Its antigen is undetermined.

The sequence was obtained from an adult with an advanced solid tumor such as melanoma, head and neck, liver or kidney cancer. The chain couples TRBV7-2 to TRBJ2-5, with 9 bases aligning to TRBD1. The sequenced sample was CD4+ or CD8+ T cells sorted from blood, obtained in a trial of the OX40 agonist ivuxolimab. CDR3 sequence: CASSLSTGGYQETQYF. DNA for the CDR3: TGTGCCAGCAGCTTATCGACAGGGGGGTACCAAGAGACCCAGTACTTC.